This T cell receptor (beta chain) came from a study of OX40 agonist ivuxolimab in advanced cancers. Study background: Prior anti-PD-1, anti-PD-L1 or anti-CTLA-4 therapy did not bar entry, and roughly 40% had some. Overall study findings and caveats: Clonal expansion by week 6 occurred in CD4+ and CD8+ blood T cells (at 0.1 to 3.0 mg/kg). Average numbers of expanded clones were greater in CD8+ T cells than in CD4+.

Clones were read by immunoSEQ multiplex PCR, and TCRdb kept only the in-frame ones, dropping some. This table has under 200,000 clones, 94% appearing once. On this clone: Its cognate antigen is unknown.

Trimming cost V 0 bases and J 3 bases, with 10 bases left between them. From germline, CDR1 is SGHKS and CDR2 YYEKEE (reference sequence). The CDR3 is 15 amino acids. V is TRBV5-5 and J is TRBJ1-5; possibly TRBD1 for D (5 bases). This clonotype was obtained from an adult with an advanced solid tumor such as melanoma, head and neck, liver or kidney cancer. Sequences were derived from CD4+ or CD8+ T cells sorted from blood, sampled in a trial of the OX40 agonist ivuxolimab. CDR3 sequence: CASSLGQTVNQPQHF. In DNA form, the CDR3 reads TGTGCCAGCAGCTTGGGCCAGACAGTCAATCAGCCCCAGCATTTT. The entire variable domain, with the rest obtained from reference TRBV5-5 and TRBJ1-5, is as follows: DAGVTQSPTHLIKTRGQQVTLRCSPISGHKSVSWYQQVLGQGPQFIFQYYEKEERGRGNFPDRFSARQFPNYSSELNVNALLLGDSALYLCASSLGQTVNQPQHFGDGTRLSIL.